Below are 29 T cell receptor beta chains sequenced from a single sample in a study of cytomegalovirus exposure and HLA in healthy donors. 60 Vbeta and 13 Jbeta primers were used in PCR. Clones were sequenced by immunoSEQ multiplex PCR, and TCRdb holds only the in-frame ones, with some missing. Among just under 95,000 clones listed, around 77% were seen once. Sequenced: PBMCs. Receptors originate from a man aged 50-59 years in good health and CMV-seropositive.

This clone was found once. The rearrangement links TRBV5-6 to TRBJ1-6, with TRBD1 matching 8 bases. After removal of 3 bases from V and 7 bases from J, the junction contained 6 bases not matched to a gene. The CDR3 is 15 residues long. Germline V gene lookup returns CDR1 SGHDT and CDR2 YYEEEE. Written as DNA, the CDR3 is TGTGCCAGCAGCTACTTGGACAGGGAGAATTCACCCCTCCACTTT. It yields the protein CASSYLDRENSPLHF.

V usage is TRBV2 and J usage is TRBJ1-5; 9 bases map to TRBD1. CDR3 length: 17 residues. V gave up 3 bases and J gave up 2 bases; unmatched junction bases: 8. Germline CDR1 and CDR2: SNHLY and FYNNEI. The CDR3 DNA sequence: TGTGCCAGCAGTGATCGCGGGTGGACAGGGGGCAATCAGCCCCAGCATTTT. Its protein is CASSDRGWTGGNQPQHF.

This chain links TRBV4-3 with TRBJ2-2, with TRBD1 as a possible D gene (6 bases). Germline loops: CDR1 LGHNA, CDR2 YSLEER. The CDR3 covers 16 residues. V was shortened by 0 bases and J by 2 bases, with 10 bases between the two germline ends. CDR3 residues: CASSQEVRGNTGELFF. The CDR3 coding sequence is TGCGCCAGCAGCCAAGAAGTCAGGGGCAACACCGGGGAGCTGTTTTTT.

The genes are TRBV5-1 and TRBJ2-5, with TRBD1 identical over 11 bases. The J call may be mistaken, given a closer DNA end match to TRBJ2-7. Germline V lookup: CDR1 SGHRS, CDR2 YFSETQ. This CDR3 is 14 amino acids long. CDR3 sequence reads: CASSGQGALNEQYF. The CDR3 DNA is TGCGCCAGCAGCGGACAGGGGGCTTTGAACGAGCAGTACTTC.

V is TRBV6-5 and J is TRBJ2-2; tentative D call: TRBD1 (6 bases). The CDR3 covers 14 residues. CDR1 and CDR2 (germline): MNHEY, SVGAGI. Trimming left V 4 bases short and J 6 bases short, with 12 bases between. CDR3 coding DNA: TGTGCCAGCAGTTCAGGGGCCTCCCCCGGGGAGCTGTTTTTT. Amino acid sequence: CASSSGASPGELFF.

This chain uses TRBV15 with TRBJ2-5; 10 bases agree with TRBD1. V shed 5 bases and J 1 base; nucleotides not matched to a gene: 4. CDR1 and CDR2 (germline): LNHNV, YYDKDF (reference sequence). The CDR3 is 15 amino acids. The CDR3 spells CATSARDRGQETQYF. CDR3 nucleotide sequence: TGTGCCACCAGCGCGCGGGACAGGGGCCAAGAGACCCAGTACTTC. Full variable domain (outside the CDR3, taken from reference TRBV15 and TRBJ2-5): DAMVIQNPRYQVTQFGKPVTLSCSQTLNHNVMYWYQQKSSQAPKLLFHYYDKDFNNEADTPDNFQSRRPNTSFCFLDIRSPGLGDTAMYLCATSARDRGQETQYFGPGTRLLVL.

The V gene is TRBV11-2, the J gene TRBJ2-7, with 10 bases fitting TRBD2. The J segment lost 7 bases and the V segment lost 1 base, leaving 7 bases of the junction unmatched. The CDR3 has 15 residues. CDR1 and CDR2 (germline): SGHAT, FQNNGV. For the CDR3, the DNA is TGTGCCAGCAGCTTAGTCACTAGCGGGGACCGGGAGCAGTACTTC. Translated, it gives CASSLVTSGDREQYF.

This clone has only a few counts. This chain's CDR3 is CASSLSGGAIANEQFF. The DNA of the CDR3 is TGCGCCAGCAGCCTTAGCGGGGGGGCTATAGCTAATGAGCAGTTCTTC. The chain employs TRBV5-1 and TRBJ2-1; 11 positions agree with TRBD2. After removal of 4 bases from V and 7 bases from J, the junction contained 10 bases not matched to a gene. The CDR3 totals 16 residues. Germline CDR1 SGHRS, CDR2 YFSETQ.

V and J are TRBV7-9 and TRBJ1-5; 8 positions match TRBD1. CDR1 is SEHNR and CDR2 is FQNEAQ in the germline V gene (reference sequence). Unmatched junction bases numbered 5, after V lost 3 bases and J lost 7 bases. This CDR3 is built from 14 residues. The CDR3 sequence: CASSFVGQDQPQHF. The CDR3 region has the DNA TGTGCCAGCAGCTTTGTGGGACAGGACCAGCCCCAGCATTTT.

This chain links TRBV11-2 with TRBJ2-5; D might be TRBD2 (6 bases). Trimming took 3 bases from V and 7 from J, leaving 15 bases between them. The CDR3 covers 14 residues. Germline V CDR1 and CDR2: SGHAT, FQNNGV. The CDR3 loop reads CASSFKRGFGTQYF. The CDR3 DNA follows: TGTGCCAGCAGCTTTAAACGGGGGTTCGGGACCCAGTACTTC.

V usage is TRBV30 and J usage is TRBJ2-1; D not certain. The CDR3 extends over 11 amino acids. Germline values: CDR1 GTSNPN, CDR2 SVGIG (reference sequence). V was clipped by 2 bases and J by 9 bases, with 8 bases between them. The CDR3 protein is CAWSKRFEQFF. For the CDR3, the DNA is TGTGCCTGGAGTAAGAGGTTTGAGCAGTTCTTC. The full variable domain, with the rest looked up from reference TRBV30 and TRBJ2-1, is SQTIHQWPATLVQPVGSPLSLECTVEGTSNPNLYWYRQAAGRGLQLLFYSVGIGQISSEVPQNLSASRPQDRQFILSSKKLLLSDSGFYLCAWSKRFEQFFGPGTRLTVL.

The V gene is TRBV14, the J gene TRBJ2-7, with D possibly being TRBD1 (6 bases). The CDR3 runs to 14 residues. CDR1 and CDR2 (germline): SGHDN, FVKESK. V lost 4 bases and J lost 6, with 16 bases in between. The DNA of the CDR3 is TGTGCCAGCAGCCTTGGGGCAGGGGTCCTCGAGCAGTACTTC. This codes for CASSLGAGVLEQYF.

The rearrangement links TRBV19 to TRBJ1-5, with 8 bases identical to TRBD1. Per germline, CDR1 LNHDA and CDR2 SQIVND (reference sequence). Germline trimming cut 8 bases from V and 3 bases from J; bases unmatched to any gene: 9. This CDR3 comprises 15 residues. CDR3 nucleotide sequence: TGTGCCAGTTTAGAGGGCAGGGGGCCCAATCAGCCCCAGCATTTT. Amino acid sequence: CASLEGRGPNQPQHF.

This clone was seen only once. The J gene is TRBJ2-7, the V gene TRBV4-1, with a tentative D call TRBD2 (6 bases). V lost 1 base and J lost 6, with 10 bases in between. In germline, CDR1 is MGHRA, CDR2 YSYEKL. The CDR3 is 13 residues long. CDR3 sequence reads: CASSQGLGCEQYF. The CDR3 DNA sequence: TGCGCCAGCAGCCAAGGACTAGGGTGCGAGCAGTACTTC.

The gene calls are TRBV9 and TRBJ1-2, with D maybe TRBD1 (6 bases). Trimming took off 6 bases at V and 4 bases at J, with 16 bases between the two ends. The germline gives CDR1 SGDLS, CDR2 YYNGEE. CDR3 size: 14 residues. CDR3 loop: CASIQGITSYGYTF. DNA for the CDR3: TGTGCCAGCATTCAGGGGATAACAAGCTATGGCTACACCTTC.

The count of this clone is one. The genes are TRBV15 and TRBJ2-3; unclear D gene. V lost 4 bases and J lost 4, with 9 bases in between. Germline V gives CDR1 LNHNV, CDR2 YYDKDF (reference sequence). The CDR3 totals 13 residues. CDR3 region: CATSTGGPDTQYF. The CDR3 region has the DNA TGTGCCACCAGCACCGGCGGCCCAGATACGCAGTATTTT.

The rearrangement joins TRBV30 to TRBJ2-7; a weak D match, TRBD1 (6 bases). V dropped 1 base and J dropped 5 bases, with 12 bases sitting between them. The CDR3 extends over 13 amino acids. Germline-derived CDR1 and CDR2 are GTSNPN and SVGIG (reference sequence). This chain's CDR3 is CAWSGGTWNEQYF. CDR3 DNA: TGTGCCTGGAGTGGGGGGACATGGAACGAGCAGTACTTC.

This sequence joins TRBV2 and TRBJ2-1; D uncertain. Germline V gives CDR1 SNHLY, CDR2 FYNNEI. The CDR3 loop spans 13 amino acids. The V gene lost 10 bases and the J gene lost 0 bases, with 10 bases spanning the gap. The CDR3 coding sequence is TGTGCCACCCCCCCCAACTCCTACAATGAGCAGTTCTTC. It is translated as CATPPNSYNEQFF.

This clone was counted only a few times. The chain is built from TRBV2 and TRBJ2-5; 8 positions agree with TRBD2. After removal of 8 bases from V and 4 bases from J, the junction contained 9 bases not matched to a gene. CDR3 length: 14 residues. Per germline, CDR1 SNHLY and CDR2 FYNNEI. CDR3 region: CASFGGDHPETQYF. CDR3 bases: TGTGCCAGCTTCGGGGGGGACCACCCAGAGACCCAGTACTTC.

This clone was detected once. One end of the junction fails to match germline, which may point to a read error. The chain links TRBV7-9 to TRBJ1-1, with D perhaps matching TRBD1 (5 bases). This CDR3 is built from 14 residues. Germline CDR1 and CDR2: SEHNR and FQNEAQ (reference sequence). The CDR3 reads CSSSFRRAGTEAFF. CDR3 bases: TGTTCCAGCAGCTTTCGCAGGGCCGGGACTGAAGCTTTCTTT.

The V gene is TRBV7-2, the J gene TRBJ2-1; 7 nucleotides match TRBD1. Germline CDR1 SGHTA, CDR2 FQGNSA. The CDR3 is 13 residues long. J lost 9 bases, V lost 5 bases, and 7 bases had no gene match. As DNA, the CDR3 is TGTGCCAGCAGCCGGCCGACAGGGTCTGAGCAGTTCTTC. It translates to CASSRPTGSEQFF.

In this sample, this clone turned up a few times. The chain employs TRBV7-2 and TRBJ1-3, with TRBD1 as a possible D gene (6 bases). This CDR3 region has 13 residues. V lost 8 bases to trimming and J lost 4 bases, with 12 bases between them. CDR1 is SGHTA, CDR2 FQGNSA, per germline. The CDR3 sequence is CASHKGVGNTIYF. DNA for the CDR3: TGTGCCAGCCATAAGGGGGTCGGAAACACCATATATTTT.

The rearrangement joins TRBV4-2 to TRBJ1-2, with D possibly being TRBD1 (6 bases). Trimming removed 2 bases at V and 1 base at J, with 14 bases between. Germline lookup yields CDR1 LGHNA and CDR2 YNFKEQ. This CDR3 spans 16 amino acids. CDR3 DNA: TGTGCCAGCAGCCAAAACCAAGGGGGAGTTAACTATGGCTACACCTTC. Protein: CASSQNQGGVNYGYTF.

The chain recombines TRBV7-6 with TRBJ1-6; D unresolved. Trimming cost V 1 base and J 9 bases, with 10 bases left between them. Looked up from germline, CDR1 is SGHVS and CDR2 is FNYEAQ. This CDR3 is built from 14 residues. The CDR3 region has the DNA TGTGCCAGCAGCTTAGGAGGGTCGGGTTCACCCCTCCACTTT. Translated: CASSLGGSGSPLHF.

V is TRBV9 and J is TRBJ1-1; D ambiguous. This CDR3 has 15 amino acids. The germline gives CDR1 SGDLS, CDR2 YYNGEE. Trimming pared 0 bases from V and 6 bases from J, leaving 15 bases between. In DNA, the CDR3 is TGTGCCAGCAGCGTAGACCCTTCTTACGGGGCTGAAGCTTTCTTT. This translates into CASSVDPSYGAEAFF. The full variable domain, completed using reference TRBV9 and TRBJ1-1, is DSGVTQTPKHLITATGQRVTLRCSPRSGDLSVYWYQQSLDQGLQFLIQYYNGEERAKGNILERFSAQQFPDLHSELNLSSLELGDSALYFCASSVDPSYGAEAFFGQGTRLTVV.

This chain connects TRBV11-2 to TRBJ1-1, with D possibly matching TRBD1 (6 bases). The germline V gene has CDR1 SGHAT and CDR2 FQNNGV. Trimming removed 6 bases at V and 4 bases at J, with 12 bases between. This CDR3 comprises 13 residues. CDR3 sequence: CASRRGQLTEAFF. In nucleotides, the CDR3 is TGTGCCAGCAGACGCGGACAGCTCACTGAAGCTTTCTTT.

The V call is TRBV7-3, the J call TRBJ2-7; 7 bases agree with TRBD2. This CDR3 has 16 residues. CDR1 is SGHTA and CDR2 is FQGTGA in the germline V gene. V lost 0 bases, J lost 2 bases, and 7 bases stayed unmatched. The CDR3 protein is CASSLTGGRSTYEQYF. CDR3 DNA sequence: TGTGCCAGCAGCTTAACCGGCGGGAGAAGCACCTACGAGCAGTACTTC.

V and J are TRBV5-1 and TRBJ2-1; TRBD2 aligns across 16 bases. With 4 bases clipped from V and 1 base from J, the junction kept 5 bases outside the gene matches. In germline, CDR1 is SGHRS, CDR2 YFSETQ. This CDR3 comprises 18 residues. CDR3 DNA: TGCGCCAGCAGCGGCGGGACTAGCGGGGGGGCATCCTACAATGAGCAGTTCTTC. It specifies CASSGGTSGGASYNEQFF.

This clone was counted a single time. The V call is TRBV9, the J call TRBJ1-2; TRBD1 might be the D (5 bases). The V end was cut by 0 bases, the J end by 6 bases, with 12 bases between. The CDR3 totals 14 residues. CDR1 is SGDLS and CDR2 is YYNGEE in the germline V gene. Written as DNA, the CDR3 is TGTGCCAGCAGCGTAGCTGGGGGAGGCCATGGCTACACCTTC. This codes for CASSVAGGGHGYTF.